A selection of T cell receptor beta chains follows, all from one sample in a study of blood T cell repertoires in COVID-19. Produced via immunoSEQ multiplex PCR; TCRdb's table is partial and in-frame only. The sample consists of 45,000 or so clones, around 83% of them appearing once. The sequenced sample consisted of peripheral blood. These receptors were taken from a man aged 40-50 years with active COVID-19. CDR3s include the opening cysteine and the closing phenylalanine or tryptophan. D genes are given only for firm matches. The size entry is marked missing in some rows and otherwise reads once, few, many or a size class.

j_gene: TRBJ1-3; abundance: NA; v_gene: TRBV4-2; d_gene: NA; CDR3aa: CATSTGLPSGNTIYF; CDR3nt: TGTGCCACCTCGACAGGTTTGCCTTCTGGAAACACCATATATTTT
j_gene: TRBJ2-7; abundance: NA; v_gene: TRBV12-3/TRBV12-4; d_gene: TRBD1; CDR3aa: CASSPGQSYEQYF; CDR3nt: TGTGCCAGCAGCCCGGGACAGTCCTACGAGCAGTACTTC
j_gene: TRBJ1-2; abundance: few; v_gene: TRBV27; d_gene: TRBD1; CDR3aa: CASSIRTGTNYGYTF; CDR3nt: TGTGCCAGCAGTATAAGGACAGGGACGAACTATGGCTACACCTTC
j_gene: TRBJ2-1; abundance: NA; v_gene: TRBV5-1; d_gene: TRBD2; CDR3aa: CASSSTSGRYNEQFF; CDR3nt: TGCGCCAGCAGCTCTACTAGCGGGAGATACAATGAGCAGTTCTTC
j_gene: TRBJ1-2; abundance: NA; v_gene: TRBV11-2; d_gene: TRBD1; CDR3aa: CASSTTGVSGYTF; CDR3nt: TGTGCCAGCAGCACGACAGGGGTTTCTGGCTACACCTTC
j_gene: TRBJ1-4; abundance: once; v_gene: TRBV3-1/TRBV3-2; d_gene: TRBD1; CDR3aa: CASSPAQGTGPEKLFF; CDR3nt: TGTGCCAGCAGCCCAGCTCAGGGGACAGGCCCCGAAAAACTGTTTTTT
j_gene: TRBJ1-1; abundance: NA; v_gene: TRBV5-1; d_gene: NA; CDR3aa: CASSSRENTEAFF; CDR3nt: TGCGCCAGCAGCTCCAGGGAGAACACTGAAGCTTTCTTT
j_gene: TRBJ1-6; abundance: NA; v_gene: TRBV10-1; d_gene: NA; CDR3aa: CASRGGGGPMMPPLHF; CDR3nt: TGCGCCAGCAGAGGAGGGGGGGGGCCCATGATGCCACCCCTCCACTTT
j_gene: TRBJ1-5; abundance: few; v_gene: TRBV27; d_gene: TRBD1; CDR3aa: CASSSVTQGLQPQHF; CDR3nt: TGTGCCAGCAGTTCTGTGACACAGGGGTTACAGCCCCAGCATTTT
j_gene: TRBJ2-1; abundance: NA; v_gene: TRBV21-1; d_gene: NA; CDR3aa: CASSKVWEREIYRNEQFF; CDR3nt: TGTGCCAGCAGCAAAGTATGGGAGCGGGAGATATACAGAAATGAGCAGTTCTTC
j_gene: TRBJ2-1; abundance: once; v_gene: TRBV5-4; d_gene: TRBD1; CDR3aa: CASSLVGQGSEQFF; CDR3nt: TGTGCCAGCAGCTTGGTGGGACAGGGGTCTGAGCAGTTCTTC
j_gene: TRBJ2-1; abundance: NA; v_gene: TRBV10-2; d_gene: TRBD2; CDR3aa: CASGRGTSGRGMGEQFF; CDR3nt: TGCGCCAGCGGCCGGGGTACTAGCGGGAGGGGTATGGGAGAGCAGTTCTTC
j_gene: TRBJ1-2; abundance: NA; v_gene: TRBV16; d_gene: NA; CDR3aa: CASSQSRPESGYGYTF; CDR3nt: TGTGCCAGCAGCCAATCCCGACCGGAGAGCGGGTATGGCTACACCTTC
j_gene: TRBJ1-4; abundance: NA; v_gene: TRBV4-1; d_gene: TRBD1; CDR3aa: CASSPRDSVNEKLFF; CDR3nt: TGCGCCAGCAGCCCCCGGGACAGCGTAAATGAAAAACTGTTTTTT
j_gene: TRBJ1-1; abundance: NA; v_gene: TRBV6-4; d_gene: TRBD1; CDR3aa: CASSPGQGSEAFF; CDR3nt: TGTGCCAGCAGCCCCGGACAGGGTTCTGAAGCTTTCTTT
j_gene: TRBJ2-7; abundance: NA; v_gene: TRBV18; d_gene: TRBD1; CDR3aa: CASSPDTGTGDSYEQYF; CDR3nt: TGTGCCAGCTCACCAGATACCGGGACAGGGGATTCATACGAGCAGTACTTC
j_gene: TRBJ1-3; abundance: NA; v_gene: TRBV19; d_gene: TRBD1; CDR3aa: CASRLGDSGNTIYF; CDR3nt: TGTGCCAGTAGGCTCGGGGACAGTGGAAACACCATATATTTT
j_gene: TRBJ1-4; abundance: NA; v_gene: TRBV28; d_gene: NA; CDR3aa: CASSTQGLTNEKLFF; CDR3nt: TGTGCCAGCAGTACCCAGGGCTTAACTAATGAAAAACTGTTTTTT
j_gene: TRBJ1-1; abundance: NA; v_gene: TRBV4-1; d_gene: TRBD1; CDR3aa: CASSLRGQGWTEAFF; CDR3nt: TGCGCCAGCAGCTTACGGGGACAGGGTTGGACTGAAGCTTTCTTT
j_gene: TRBJ2-2; abundance: NA; v_gene: TRBV5-1; d_gene: TRBD1; CDR3aa: CASGPGQVYTGELFF; CDR3nt: TGCGCCAGCGGCCCGGGACAGGTCTACACCGGGGAGCTGTTTTTT
j_gene: TRBJ1-6; abundance: few; v_gene: TRBV6-6; d_gene: TRBD1; CDR3aa: CASSYTRGQRNSPLHF; CDR3nt: TGTGCCAGCAGTTACACTCGGGGACAGAGGAATTCACCCCTCCACTTT
j_gene: TRBJ1-1; abundance: NA; v_gene: TRBV6-5; d_gene: NA; CDR3aa: CASQGGFTFGTEAFF; CDR3nt: TGTGCCAGCCAAGGGGGTTTCACGTTCGGCACTGAAGCTTTCTTT
j_gene: TRBJ2-5; abundance: NA; v_gene: TRBV18; d_gene: NA; CDR3aa: CASSPPFNRAWETQYF; CDR3nt: TGTGCCAGCTCACCACCCTTTAACAGGGCTTGGGAGACCCAGTACTTC
j_gene: TRBJ2-1; abundance: NA; v_gene: TRBV24-1; d_gene: TRBD2; CDR3aa: CATSDLKREGPNEQFF; CDR3nt: TGTGCCACCAGTGATCTAAAGCGGGAGGGCCCCAATGAGCAGTTCTTC
j_gene: TRBJ2-1; abundance: few; v_gene: TRBV3-1/TRBV3-2; d_gene: TRBD2; CDR3aa: CASSHGTNQFF; CDR3nt: TGTGCCAGCAGCCACGGGACTAATCAGTTCTTC
j_gene: TRBJ2-3; abundance: NA; v_gene: TRBV28; d_gene: TRBD1; CDR3aa: CASSLWDRGRDTQYF; CDR3nt: TGTGCCAGCAGTTTATGGGACAGGGGGCGAGATACGCAGTATTTT
j_gene: TRBJ1-5; abundance: few; v_gene: TRBV28; d_gene: TRBD1; CDR3aa: CASSLYGTGGPNQPQHF; CDR3nt: TGTGCCAGCAGTTTATACGGGACAGGGGGACCCAATCAGCCCCAGCATTTT
j_gene: TRBJ1-1; abundance: NA; v_gene: TRBV19; d_gene: TRBD1; CDR3aa: CASSFIGDRGAEAFF; CDR3nt: TGTGCCAGTAGCTTCATTGGGGACAGGGGAGCTGAAGCTTTCTTT
j_gene: TRBJ2-1; abundance: NA; v_gene: TRBV7-9; d_gene: TRBD2; CDR3aa: CASSQTLAGGGNEQFF; CDR3nt: TGTGCCAGCAGCCAGACTCTAGCGGGAGGGGGCAATGAGCAGTTCTTC
j_gene: TRBJ2-5; abundance: NA; v_gene: TRBV7-2; d_gene: NA; CDR3aa: CASSQGETQYF; CDR3nt: TGTGCCAGCAGCCAGGGGGAGACCCAGTACTTC
j_gene: TRBJ1-1; abundance: NA; v_gene: TRBV5-1; d_gene: NA; CDR3aa: CASSSGTLNTEAFF; CDR3nt: TGCGCCAGCAGTTCCGGGACATTGAACACTGAAGCTTTCTTT
j_gene: TRBJ2-2; abundance: NA; v_gene: TRBV24-1; d_gene: NA; CDR3aa: CATMLQGSGELFF; CDR3nt: TGTGCCACCATGCTACAGGGTTCCGGGGAGCTGTTTTTT
j_gene: TRBJ1-4; abundance: NA; v_gene: TRBV5-1; d_gene: NA; CDR3aa: CASSSGVTNEKLFF; CDR3nt: TGCGCCAGCAGCTCAGGGGTAACTAATGAAAAACTGTTTTTT
j_gene: TRBJ2-2; abundance: NA; v_gene: TRBV3-1/TRBV3-2; d_gene: TRBD2; CDR3aa: CASSQDFRLAGATGELFF; CDR3nt: TGTGCCAGCAGCCAAGATTTCCGACTAGCGGGAGCAACCGGGGAGCTGTTTTTT
j_gene: TRBJ1-4; abundance: NA; v_gene: TRBV5-4; d_gene: TRBD1; CDR3aa: CASSWEPGGTNEKLFF; CDR3nt: TGTGCCAGCAGCTGGGAGCCAGGGGGAACTAATGAAAAACTGTTTTTT
j_gene: TRBJ2-1; abundance: NA; v_gene: TRBV5-5; d_gene: NA; CDR3aa: CASSLASGGSYNEQFF; CDR3nt: TGTGCCAGCAGCTTGGCCAGTGGCGGCTCCTACAATGAGCAGTTCTTC
j_gene: TRBJ1-1; abundance: NA; v_gene: TRBV2; d_gene: NA; CDR3aa: CASKLGEGSDEAFF; CDR3nt: TGTGCCAGCAAACTCGGAGAGGGCTCAGATGAAGCTTTCTTT
j_gene: TRBJ2-7; abundance: NA; v_gene: TRBV10-3; d_gene: TRBD2; CDR3aa: CAISERTSGSEQYF; CDR3nt: TGTGCCATCAGTGAGCGGACTAGCGGGAGCGAGCAGTACTTC
j_gene: TRBJ2-2; abundance: NA; v_gene: TRBV11-2; d_gene: TRBD2; CDR3aa: CASSFSFQLAVPFTGELFF; CDR3nt: TGTGCCAGCAGCTTTTCCTTTCAACTAGCGGTTCCCTTCACCGGGGAGCTGTTTTTT
j_gene: TRBJ2-1; abundance: NA; v_gene: TRBV13; d_gene: TRBD2; CDR3aa: CASSSYSGANEQFF; CDR3nt: TGTGCCAGCAGCTCATACAGCGGGGCCAATGAGCAGTTCTTC
j_gene: TRBJ1-2; abundance: NA; v_gene: TRBV19; d_gene: TRBD1; CDR3aa: CASRAGTGPHYGYTF; CDR3nt: TGTGCCAGTAGAGCCGGGACAGGACCGCACTATGGCTACACCTTC
j_gene: TRBJ2-7; abundance: NA; v_gene: TRBV28; d_gene: NA; CDR3aa: CASSDGGASGYEQYF; CDR3nt: TGTGCCAGCAGTGATGGGGGGGCTAGCGGATACGAGCAGTACTTC
j_gene: TRBJ1-4; abundance: NA; v_gene: TRBV6-4; d_gene: TRBD1; CDR3aa: CASTGQGYNEKLFF; CDR3nt: TGTGCCAGCACGGGACAGGGTTATAATGAAAAACTGTTTTTT
j_gene: TRBJ1-5; abundance: NA; v_gene: TRBV7-3; d_gene: TRBD1; CDR3aa: CASSSADRGHQPQHF; CDR3nt: TGTGCCAGCAGCTCGGCGGACAGGGGCCATCAGCCCCAGCATTTT
j_gene: TRBJ2-7; abundance: few; v_gene: TRBV7-2; d_gene: TRBD2; CDR3aa: CASSLIWGGSYEQYF; CDR3nt: TGTGCCAGCAGCTTAATATGGGGGGGCTCCTACGAGCAGTACTTC
j_gene: TRBJ2-7; abundance: NA; v_gene: TRBV15; d_gene: NA; CDR3aa: CATSTSFGGPYEQYF; CDR3nt: TGTGCCACCAGCACATCTTTCGGCGGGCCCTACGAGCAGTACTTC
j_gene: TRBJ2-1; abundance: NA; v_gene: TRBV28; d_gene: TRBD1; CDR3aa: CASRNTGGYEQFF; CDR3nt: TGTGCCAGCAGGAATACAGGGGGCTATGAGCAGTTCTTC
j_gene: TRBJ2-1; abundance: once; v_gene: TRBV29-1; d_gene: TRBD1; CDR3aa: CSVADRGSSYNEQFF; CDR3nt: TGCAGCGTTGCGGACAGGGGTTCATCCTACAATGAGCAGTTCTTC
j_gene: TRBJ2-3; abundance: NA; v_gene: TRBV19; d_gene: NA; CDR3aa: CASSIRAEGTDTQYF; CDR3nt: TGTGCCAGTAGTATCAGGGCCGAAGGCACAGATACGCAGTATTTT
j_gene: TRBJ2-2; abundance: NA; v_gene: TRBV5-4; d_gene: TRBD1; CDR3aa: CASSLAGQGVGELFF; CDR3nt: TGTGCCAGCAGCTTGGCGGGACAGGGGGTCGGGGAGCTGTTTTTT
j_gene: TRBJ1-1; abundance: NA; v_gene: TRBV7-9; d_gene: TRBD1; CDR3aa: CASSFGDSSEAFF; CDR3nt: TGTGCCAGCAGCTTTGGGGACAGCTCTGAAGCTTTCTTT
j_gene: TRBJ1-5; abundance: NA; v_gene: TRBV6-6; d_gene: NA; CDR3aa: CASSHSLNQPQHF; CDR3nt: TGTGCCAGCAGTCACAGTCTCAATCAGCCCCAGCATTTT
j_gene: TRBJ1-2; abundance: NA; v_gene: TRBV27; d_gene: TRBD1; CDR3aa: CASSPRDRYGYTF; CDR3nt: TGTGCCAGCAGTCCCCGGGACAGGTATGGCTACACCTTC
j_gene: TRBJ2-3; abundance: once; v_gene: TRBV6-6; d_gene: NA; CDR3aa: CASSRGTDTQYF; CDR3nt: TGTGCCAGCAGCCGGGGGACAGATACGCAGTATTTT
j_gene: TRBJ2-3; abundance: NA; v_gene: TRBV27; d_gene: TRBD2; CDR3aa: CASSRTLAGYQADTQYF; CDR3nt: TGTGCCAGCTCTCGTACACTAGCGGGATATCAGGCAGATACGCAGTATTTT